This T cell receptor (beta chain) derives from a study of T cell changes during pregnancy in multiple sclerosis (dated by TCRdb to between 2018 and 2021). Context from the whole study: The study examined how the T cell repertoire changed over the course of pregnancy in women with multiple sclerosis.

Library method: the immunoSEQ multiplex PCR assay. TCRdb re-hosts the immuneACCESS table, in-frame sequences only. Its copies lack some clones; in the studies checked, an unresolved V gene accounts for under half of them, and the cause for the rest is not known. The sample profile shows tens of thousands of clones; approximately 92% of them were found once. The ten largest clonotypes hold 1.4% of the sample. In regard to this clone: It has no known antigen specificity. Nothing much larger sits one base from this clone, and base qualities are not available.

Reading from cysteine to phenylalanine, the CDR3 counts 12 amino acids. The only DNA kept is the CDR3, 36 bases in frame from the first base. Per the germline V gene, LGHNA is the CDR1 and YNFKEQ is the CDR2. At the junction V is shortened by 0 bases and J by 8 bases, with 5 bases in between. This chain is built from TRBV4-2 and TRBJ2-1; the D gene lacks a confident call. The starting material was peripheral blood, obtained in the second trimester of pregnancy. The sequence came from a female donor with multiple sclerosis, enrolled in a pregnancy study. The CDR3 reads CASSQEADEQFF. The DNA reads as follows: TGTGCCAGCAGCCAAGAGGCCGATGAGCAGTTCTTC.